Detailed here is one T cell receptor beta chain. The source of the sample is a study of human T cells and chemical hapten exposure. Regarding time point: patch test 2, 6 weeks after DPC sensitization. Treatment indicated: therapeutic diphenylcyclopropenone sensitization with weekly scalp DPC. Donation of samples came from alopecia patients who were 18 to 70 years old and suitable for DPC. In the authors' workflow: A typical sample had some 96,000 TCRs, with 23,224 to 690,600 overall. TCRdb re-called the RACE reads through MiXCR, storing one row per CDR3 protein. Here the V and J calls rest on TCRdb's processing, not on the authors' analysis. The sample has just over 350,000 distinct CDR3 sequences; about 6.9% are singletons. The sequence came from a woman between 18 and 29 years old with alopecia areata. Some clones in this sample may be carry-over from other donors' samples. Specimen: whole blood, collected in connection with sensitization to the hapten diphenylcyclopropenone (DPC).

CDR3 residues: CSARVAADEQYF. The CDR3 DNA reads TGCAGTGCTAGAGTAGCGGCCGACGAGCAGTACTTC. The gene calls are TRBV20-1 and TRBJ2-7; tentative D call: TRBD2 (6 bases). Trimming cost V 1 base and J 5 bases, with 9 bases left between them. The CDR3 has 12 residues. Germline loops: CDR1 DFQATT, CDR2 SNEGSKA (reference sequence).